This paragraph covers one T cell receptor (beta chain) sequence. Its target is unknown. These data originate in a study of T cell responses to AZD1222 COVID-19 vaccine. Overall study results and limits: Only after the peak T cell response were repertoires sampled. Spike-wide vaccine-associated CD4 TCRs dominated at 160-218 and 743-854. When two AZD1222 doses had been given, Spike-specific TCR breadth and depth rose. White British ancestry dominated among donors, who included more females, and clonal diversity was possibly underestimated.

Germline V gives CDR1 KGHSH, CDR2 LQKENI. This CDR3 comprises 13 residues. Deletions cut 3 bases from V and 5 bases from J, with 8 bases between. Profiling relied on immunoSEQ multiplex PCR, and the TCRdb table lists in-frame clones only, not all of them. The table shows 90,000 to 150,000 clones, with 80% to 90% occurring only once. The sample here was peripheral blood, taken on day 0 of AZD1222 vaccination. This sequence was found in an adult in good health. The chain combines TRBV18 with TRBJ1-5; no clear D gene. The CDR3 loop reads CASSPDGDQPQHF. The CDR3 coding sequence is TGTGCCAGCTCACCCGACGGAGATCAGCCCCAGCATTTT.